This entry concerns a single T cell receptor beta chain. Its antigen is as yet unknown. This specimen comes from a study of T cells in localized non-small cell lung cancer. Study-level findings and limits: Appearing in adjacent lung were a median around 60 of the top 100 tumor clones.

Clones were sequenced by immunoSEQ multiplex PCR, and TCRdb holds only the in-frame ones, with some missing. This table has about 30,000 clones, about 89% appearing once. Deletions cut 4 bases from V and 6 bases from J, with 21 bases between. The germline gives CDR1 SGHNT, CDR2 YYREEE (reference sequence). The CDR3 has 16 residues. V usage is TRBV5-4 and J usage is TRBJ2-3; either TRBD1 or TRBD2 may fit D (6 bases each). The material sequenced was peripheral blood, taken before any cancer treatment. This TCR was recovered from a female donor older than 55 with stage I lung adenocarcinoma. The CDR3 reads CASSAPTTGAKDTQYF. As DNA, the CDR3 is TGTGCCAGCAGCGCCCCAACTACGGGGGCGAAGGATACGCAGTATTTT.